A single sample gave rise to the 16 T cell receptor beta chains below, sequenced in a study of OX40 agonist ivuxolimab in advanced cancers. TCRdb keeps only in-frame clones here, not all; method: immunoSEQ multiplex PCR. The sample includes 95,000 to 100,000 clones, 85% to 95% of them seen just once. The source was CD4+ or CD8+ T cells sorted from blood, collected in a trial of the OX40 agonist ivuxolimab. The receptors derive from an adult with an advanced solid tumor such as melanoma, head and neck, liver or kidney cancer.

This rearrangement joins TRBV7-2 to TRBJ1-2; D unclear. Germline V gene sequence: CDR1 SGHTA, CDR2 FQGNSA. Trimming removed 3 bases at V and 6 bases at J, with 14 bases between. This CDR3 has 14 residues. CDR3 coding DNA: TGTGCCAGCAGCTTGTTTCGGGAAAATCATGGCTACACCTTC. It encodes CASSLFRENHGYTF.

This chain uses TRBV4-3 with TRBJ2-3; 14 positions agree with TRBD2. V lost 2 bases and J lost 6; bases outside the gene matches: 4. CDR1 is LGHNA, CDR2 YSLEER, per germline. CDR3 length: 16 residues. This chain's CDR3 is CASSQRTSGGQDTQYF. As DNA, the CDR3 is TGCGCCAGCAGCCAAAGGACTAGCGGGGGGCAGGATACGCAGTATTTT.

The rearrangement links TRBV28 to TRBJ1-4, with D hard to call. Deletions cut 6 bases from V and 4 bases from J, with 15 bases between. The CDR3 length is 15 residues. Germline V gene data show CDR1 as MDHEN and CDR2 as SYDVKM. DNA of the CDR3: TGTGCCAGCAGGGCCCCAGCGGGCCTTAATGAAAAACTGTTTTTT. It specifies CASRAPAGLNEKLFF.

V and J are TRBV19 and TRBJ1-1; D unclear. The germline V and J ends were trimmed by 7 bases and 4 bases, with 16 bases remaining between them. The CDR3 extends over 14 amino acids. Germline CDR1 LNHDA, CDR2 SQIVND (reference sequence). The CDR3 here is CASIPPRGFTEAFF. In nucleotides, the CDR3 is TGTGCCAGTATTCCTCCTCGGGGTTTCACTGAAGCTTTCTTT.

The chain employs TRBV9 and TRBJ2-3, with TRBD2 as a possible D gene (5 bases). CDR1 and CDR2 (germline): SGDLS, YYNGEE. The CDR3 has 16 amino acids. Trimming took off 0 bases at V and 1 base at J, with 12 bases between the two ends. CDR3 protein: CASSVGPSLGTDTQYF. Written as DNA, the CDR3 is TGTGCCAGCAGCGTAGGGCCTAGCTTAGGCACAGATACGCAGTATTTT.

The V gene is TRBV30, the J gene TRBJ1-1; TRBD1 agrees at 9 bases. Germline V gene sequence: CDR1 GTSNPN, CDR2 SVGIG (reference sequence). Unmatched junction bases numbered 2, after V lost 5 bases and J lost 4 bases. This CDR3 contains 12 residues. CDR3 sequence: CAWDRGGTEAFF. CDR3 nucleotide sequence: TGTGCCTGGGACAGGGGGGGCACTGAAGCTTTCTTT.

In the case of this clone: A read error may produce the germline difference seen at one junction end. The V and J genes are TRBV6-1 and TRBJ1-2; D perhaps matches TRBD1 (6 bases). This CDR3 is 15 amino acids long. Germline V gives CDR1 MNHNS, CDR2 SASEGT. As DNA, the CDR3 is TGTGCCAGCAATGAACAGGGAAGCGGAGCCTATGGCTACACCTTC. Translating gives CASNEQGSGAYGYTF.

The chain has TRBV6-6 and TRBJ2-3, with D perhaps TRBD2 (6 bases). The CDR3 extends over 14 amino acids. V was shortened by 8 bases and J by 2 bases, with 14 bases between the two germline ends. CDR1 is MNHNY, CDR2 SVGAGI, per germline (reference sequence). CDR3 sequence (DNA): TGTGCCAGCTTTACCAGCGGGCACACAGATACGCAGTATTTT. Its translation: CASFTSGHTDTQYF.

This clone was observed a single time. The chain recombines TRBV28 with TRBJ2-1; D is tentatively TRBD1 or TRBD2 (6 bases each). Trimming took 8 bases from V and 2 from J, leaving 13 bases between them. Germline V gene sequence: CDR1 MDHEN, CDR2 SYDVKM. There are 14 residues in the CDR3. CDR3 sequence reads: CASSVGGTYNEQFF. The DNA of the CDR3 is TGTGCCAGCTCCGTAGGGGGGACCTACAATGAGCAGTTCTTC.

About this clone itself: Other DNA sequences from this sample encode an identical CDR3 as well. CDR3 sequence reads: CASSFRGRYGYTF. CDR3 DNA sequence: TGTGCCAGCAGTTTCCGGGGGCGCTATGGCTACACCTTC. V gene TRBV28 combines with J gene TRBJ1-2; a weak D match, TRBD1 (6 bases). The CDR3 is 13 amino acids. Trimming removed 3 bases from V and 4 bases from J, with 9 bases in between. Germline V gene sequence: CDR1 MDHEN, CDR2 SYDVKM.

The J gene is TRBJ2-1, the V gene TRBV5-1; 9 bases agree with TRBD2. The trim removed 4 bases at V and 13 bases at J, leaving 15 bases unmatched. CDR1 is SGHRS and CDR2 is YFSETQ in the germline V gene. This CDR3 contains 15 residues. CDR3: CASSRPSGVGGEQFF. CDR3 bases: TGCGCCAGCAGCCGTCCTAGCGGGGTGGGAGGTGAACAGTTCTTC.

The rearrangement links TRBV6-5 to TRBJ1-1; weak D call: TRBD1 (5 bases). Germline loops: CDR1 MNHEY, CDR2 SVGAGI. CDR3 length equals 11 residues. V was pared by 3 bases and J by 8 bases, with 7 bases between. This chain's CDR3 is CASSYQGEAFF. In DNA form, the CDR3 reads TGTGCCAGCAGTTATCAGGGCGAAGCTTTCTTT.

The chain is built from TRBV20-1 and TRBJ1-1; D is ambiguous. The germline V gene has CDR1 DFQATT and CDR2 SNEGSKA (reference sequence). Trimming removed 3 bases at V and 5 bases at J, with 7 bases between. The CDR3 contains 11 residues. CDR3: CSARDWTEAFF. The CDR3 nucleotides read TGCAGTGCTAGGGACTGGACTGAAGCTTTCTTT.

The DNA for the CDR3 is TGTGCCAGCAGCCTAGCCTGGTGGCCCCAGCATTTT. Residues: CASSLAWWPQHF. The J gene is TRBJ1-5, the V gene TRBV6-1; no reliable D call. The CDR3 sequence is 12 residues long. The germline gives CDR1 MNHNS, CDR2 SASEGT. V lost 6 bases and J lost 9, with 12 bases in between.

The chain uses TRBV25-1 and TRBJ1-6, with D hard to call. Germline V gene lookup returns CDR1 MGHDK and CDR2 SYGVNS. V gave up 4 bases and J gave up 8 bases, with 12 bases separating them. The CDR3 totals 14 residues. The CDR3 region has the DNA TGTGCCAGCAGTGGACCCTTAGGAGATTCACCCCTCCACTTT. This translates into CASSGPLGDSPLHF.

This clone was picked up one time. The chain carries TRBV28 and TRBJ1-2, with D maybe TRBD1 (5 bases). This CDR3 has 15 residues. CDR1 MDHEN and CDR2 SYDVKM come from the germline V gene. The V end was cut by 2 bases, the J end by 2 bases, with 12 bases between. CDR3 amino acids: CASSLPDSRNYGYTF. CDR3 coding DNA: TGTGCCAGCAGTTTACCCGACAGCCGGAACTATGGCTACACCTTC.